A single sample gave rise to the 12 T cell receptor beta chains below, sequenced in a study of OX40 agonist ivuxolimab in advanced cancers. Receptor libraries were prepared by the immunoSEQ multiplex PCR assay. TCRdb holds this immuneACCESS table with in-frame rearrangements only. Some clones are missing; in checked studies, unresolved V genes explain under half, and the rest has no known cause. Present in this sample are about 73,000 clones, 75% to 90% of which were seen just once. Roughly 9.7% of the sample is taken by the ten largest. Source: CD4+ or CD8+ T cells sorted from blood, taken in a trial of the OX40 agonist ivuxolimab. The receptors originated from an adult with an advanced solid tumor such as melanoma, head and neck, liver or kidney cancer.

Only one count was recorded for this clone. V usage is TRBV5-8 and J usage is TRBJ2-7; unclear D gene. Germline V CDR1 and CDR2: SGHTS, YDEGEE. The CDR3 extends over 13 amino acids. Trimming took 3 bases from V and 7 from J, leaving 14 bases between them. CDR3 in amino acids: CASSSIGLREQYF. For the CDR3, the DNA is TGTGCCAGCAGCTCGATCGGGTTGAGGGAGCAGTACTTC.

The genes are TRBV4-1 and TRBJ2-7, with TRBD2 identical over 7 bases. Germline V CDR1 and CDR2: MGHRA, YSYEKL. Trimming at V came to 1 base and at J to 5 bases, leaving 8 bases not matched to a gene. This CDR3 spans 15 amino acids. CDR3 nucleotides: TGCGCCAGCAGCCAAGTTCGCGGCGGGACTAACGAGCAGTACTTC. Its translation: CASSQVRGGTNEQYF.

The V call is TRBV9, the J call TRBJ1-2; D not resolved. The germline V gene has CDR1 SGDLS and CDR2 YYNGEE. The V end lost 5 bases, the J end lost 8 bases, and 13 bases lay between the germline ends. This CDR3 has 12 residues. CDR3 sequence reads: CASRGRVYGYTF. The CDR3 bases are TGTGCCAGCAGGGGAAGGGTGTACGGCTACACCTTC.

The V gene is TRBV5-1, the J gene TRBJ2-7; 8 positions agree with TRBD1. The CDR3 spans 15 residues. Looked up from germline, CDR1 is SGHRS and CDR2 is YFSETQ. The J segment lost 0 bases and the V segment lost 4 bases, leaving 6 bases of the junction unmatched. The CDR3 DNA reads TGCGCCAGCAGCCCAGGACAGGGTATCTCCTACGAGCAGTACTTC. It specifies CASSPGQGISYEQYF.

This clone was seen once. The rearrangement uses TRBV7-9 and TRBJ2-3; 9 positions match TRBD2. The CDR3 is 19 amino acids. V gave up 5 bases and J gave up 1 base; unmatched junction bases: 16. Germline V gene sequence: CDR1 SEHNR, CDR2 FQNEAQ (reference sequence). CDR3 bases: TGTGCCAGCAGCCCAAATCCTCATCATAGCGGGAGCGGCACAGATACGCAGTATTTT. Protein: CASSPNPHHSGSGTDTQYF.

The V and J genes are TRBV5-1 and TRBJ2-7; no firm D call. Per germline, CDR1 SGHRS and CDR2 YFSETQ. There are 11 residues in the CDR3. Trimming stripped 0 bases from V and 4 bases from J, with 2 bases between. This CDR3 is CASSLGYEQYF. The CDR3 coding sequence is TGCGCCAGCAGCTTGGGATACGAGCAGTACTTC.

The chain carries TRBV4-1 and TRBJ2-5; D is unclear. From germline, CDR1 is MGHRA and CDR2 YSYEKL. There are 15 residues in the CDR3. V lost 0 bases, J lost 0 bases, and 8 bases lay in between. The CDR3 DNA reads TGCGCCAGCAGCCAAGATCCGGGTTACCAAGAGACCCAGTACTTC. As protein: CASSQDPGYQETQYF.

The chain joins TRBV19 to TRBJ2-7; D possibly matches TRBD1 or TRBD2 (5 bases each). The CDR3 has 14 residues. In germline, CDR1 is LNHDA, CDR2 SQIVND (reference sequence). V was trimmed by 5 bases and J by 1 base, leaving 12 bases between them. CDR3 nucleotide sequence: TGTGCCAGTAGTCCCGGGACCGCTTCCTACGAGCAGTACTTC. It encodes CASSPGTASYEQYF.

This clone was seen just once. Here the CDR3 reads CASSQGRTGRATNEKLFF. As DNA, the CDR3 is TGTGCCAGCAGCCAGGGCCGGACAGGTCGCGCGACTAATGAAAAACTGTTTTTT. The rearrangement uses TRBV2 and TRBJ1-4; 7 bases map to TRBD1. CDR3 length: 18 residues. Trimming at V came to 6 bases and at J to 2 bases, leaving 15 bases not matched to a gene. Germline values: CDR1 SNHLY, CDR2 FYNNEI.

The chain links TRBV6-6 to TRBJ2-2, with 7 bases matching TRBD1. The germline CDR1 and CDR2 sequences are MNHNY and SVGAGI (reference sequence). The CDR3 spans 15 residues. J was trimmed by 2 bases and V by 7 bases; bases with no gene match: 7. CDR3 protein: CASTGRDSNTGELFF. CDR3 DNA: TGTGCCAGCACCGGAAGGGACAGTAACACCGGGGAGCTGTTTTTT.

This rearrangement joins TRBV7-9 to TRBJ1-2, with D tentatively TRBD1 (6 bases). Germline V gives CDR1 SEHNR, CDR2 FQNEAQ (reference sequence). The CDR3 spans 17 residues. Trimming shortened V by 6 bases and J by 3 bases, and 23 bases separated the two germline ends. CDR3 nucleotide sequence: TGTGCCAGCAGATCCCCTCTGCAGGGGAACGATGACTATGGCTACACCTTC. Translated, it gives CASRSPLQGNDDYGYTF.

The chain uses TRBV5-1 and TRBJ1-5; D uncertain. Trimming took off 2 bases at V and 3 bases at J, with 9 bases between the two ends. Germline-derived CDR1 and CDR2 are SGHRS and YFSETQ. This CDR3 region has 14 residues. In nucleotides, the CDR3 is TGCGCCAGCAGCTTAGAGGGTCACAATCAGCCCCAGCATTTT. Amino acid sequence: CASSLEGHNQPQHF.